Included here is one T cell receptor (beta chain) sequence, with context. cDNA came from about 0.5 to 1 ug RNA primed by random hexamers. Amplification of TCR beta CDR3 spanned 54 Vbeta and 13 Jbeta via immunoSEQ multiplex PCR. Each CDR3 protein gets one entry after TCRdb re-called the immunoSEQ multiplex PCR reads with MiXCR. The repertoire holds some 150,000 distinct CDR3 sequences, with approximately 95% as singletons. The CDR3 is 18 amino acids. CDR1 and CDR2 (germline): SGHTA, FQGNSA. Trimming at V came to 0 bases and at J to 7 bases, leaving 9 bases not matched to a gene. This specimen comes from a study of CD8 T cells in Susac syndrome. About the study: Patients with Susac syndrome were therapy-naive, on corticosteroids, or on intravenous immunoglobulin alone at the time that blood was drawn.

Patients with Susac syndrome met diagnostic criteria defined recently for definite or probable disease. The V and J genes are TRBV7-2 and TRBJ2-5; 15 bases align to TRBD2. Sequenced: CD4+ T cells from PBMCs. The TCR sequence derives from a human donor with Susac syndrome. The CDR3 spells CASSLASGTSGGLGTQYF. CDR3 coding DNA: TGTGCCAGCAGCTTAGCGTCGGGGACTAGCGGGGGGCTCGGGACCCAGTACTTC.